The sequence of this T cell receptor (beta chain) was determined in a study of cytomegalovirus exposure and HLA in healthy donors. Regarding the study as a whole: An analysis that was carried out later associated 16,951 TCR beta sequences with HLA alleles at 0.05 false discovery rate. When a later analysis compared HLA-associated TCR beta chains with equally common others, the HLA-associated chains turned out to be more clonally expanded and to have lower generation probabilities. V segments that were indistinguishable, TRBV6-2 and TRBV6-3 among them, were omitted from analysis.

Trimming left V 4 bases short and J 5 bases short, with 17 bases between. Germline CDR1 reads MDHEN; CDR2 reads SYDVKM. This CDR3 region has 15 residues. This clone was picked up a small number of times. Its antigen is still unknown. It was with 60 Vbeta and 13 Jbeta primers that the PCR ran. The repertoire was sequenced with immunoSEQ multiplex PCR; TCRdb's copy has only in-frame clones and lacks some. This repertoire shows about 130,000 clones, 78% found once; its top ten account for 9.5% to 13%. The specimen sequenced was PBMCs. The sequence derives from a young man in good health and CMV-seropositive. This rearrangement joins TRBV28 to TRBJ1-1, with a possible D match to TRBD1 (6 bases). CDR3 sequence: CASSSHTDSETEAFF. The CDR3 nucleotides read TGTGCCAGCAGTTCTCATACGGACAGTGAAACTGAAGCTTTCTTT.